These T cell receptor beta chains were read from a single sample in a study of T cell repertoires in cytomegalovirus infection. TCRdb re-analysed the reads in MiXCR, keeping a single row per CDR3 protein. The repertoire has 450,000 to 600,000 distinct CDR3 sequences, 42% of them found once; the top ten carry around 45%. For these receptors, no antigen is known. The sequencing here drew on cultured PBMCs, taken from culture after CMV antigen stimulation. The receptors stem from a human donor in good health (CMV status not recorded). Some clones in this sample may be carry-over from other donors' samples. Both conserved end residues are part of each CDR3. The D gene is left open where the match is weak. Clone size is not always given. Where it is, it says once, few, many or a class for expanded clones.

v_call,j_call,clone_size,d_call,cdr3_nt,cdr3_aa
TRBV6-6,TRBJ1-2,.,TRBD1,TGTGCCAGCAGTTACTCCCGGACAGGGAGGGACTATGGCTACACCTTC,CASSYSRTGRDYGYTF
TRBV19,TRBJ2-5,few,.,TGTGCCAGTAGTGAGTGGGGGCTAGAGACCCAGTACTTC,CASSEWGLETQYF
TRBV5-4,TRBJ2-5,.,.,TGTGCCAGCAGCAAAAACCCCCAGGTGGGCGTTGGAGAGACCCAGTACTTC,CASSKNPQVGVGETQYF
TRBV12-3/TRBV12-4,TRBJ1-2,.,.,TGTGCCAGCTGGGGGGGCGGGGATGGCTACACCTTC,CASWGGGDGYTF
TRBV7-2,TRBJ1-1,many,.,TGTGCCAGCAGCTGGGGACCGTGGAACACTGAAGCTTTCTTT,CASSWGPWNTEAFF
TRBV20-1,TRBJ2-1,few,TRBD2,TGCAGTGCTAGGATCCGGACTAGCGGTTCCTACAATGAGCAGTTCTTC,CSARIRTSGSYNEQFF
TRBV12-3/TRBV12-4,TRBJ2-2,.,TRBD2,TGTGCCAGCAGGCCAATGGCGGGGGGCTTGAACACCGGGGAGCTGTTTTTT,CASRPMAGGLNTGELFF
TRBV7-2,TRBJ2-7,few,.,TGTGCCAGCAGCTTAGGATGGGGTGCGGGGCTTTACGAGCAGTACTTC,CASSLGWGAGLYEQYF
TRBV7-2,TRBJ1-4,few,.,TGTGCCAGCAGCTTAGTGCTAGGTCGGGATGAAAAACTGTTTTTT,CASSLVLGRDEKLFF
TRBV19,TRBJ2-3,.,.,TGTGCCAGCCAAAGATCGGGAAGATTAGATACGCAGTATTTT,CASQRSGRLDTQYF
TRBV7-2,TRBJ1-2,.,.,TGTGCCAGCAGCTTTGGGGTTGTCAACTATGGCTACACCTTC,CASSFGVVNYGYTF
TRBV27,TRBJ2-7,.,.,TGTGCCAGCAGTTTAGGGACGAAAGGCTACGAGCAGTACTTC,CASSLGTKGYEQYF
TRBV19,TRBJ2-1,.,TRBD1,TGTGCCAGTACCGGGACAGCCAGCTCCTACAATGAGCAGTTCTTC,CASTGTASSYNEQFF